A single sample gave rise to the 19 T cell receptor beta chains below, sequenced in a study of human thymus T cells. Corrective cardiac surgery supplied the resected thymus tissue. Sequenced by immunoSEQ multiplex PCR; TCRdb stores in-frame clones only, minus some. The sample holds some 120,000 clones; about 93% are singletons and the top ten take around 0.025%. What was sequenced was thymus tissue. Source of these receptors: a boy in the first two years of life with a congenital heart defect but otherwise immunologically healthy.

The J gene is TRBJ1-5, the V gene TRBV6-1, with D uncertain. V dropped 6 bases and J dropped 9 bases, with 12 bases sitting between them. CDR1 and CDR2 (germline): MNHNS, SASEGT. The CDR3 consists of 12 residues. This CDR3 is CASSVESLPQHF. The CDR3 nucleotides are TGTGCCAGCAGCGTCGAGAGTCTGCCCCAGCATTTT.

The gene calls are TRBV6-1 and TRBJ1-5; TRBD1 is a possible D gene (5 bases). Germline V lookup: CDR1 MNHNS, CDR2 SASEGT. There are 16 residues in the CDR3. V was pared by 2 bases and J by 4 bases, with 15 bases between. CDR3 amino acids: CASSENRPTGNQPQHF. The CDR3 nucleotides read TGTGCCAGCAGTGAAAATAGGCCCACAGGAAATCAGCCCCAGCATTTT.

The chain carries TRBV28 and TRBJ2-1, with TRBD2 matching over 14 bases. Looked up from germline, CDR1 is MDHEN and CDR2 is SYDVKM. The CDR3 totals 17 residues. Unmatched junction bases numbered 9, after V lost 5 bases and J lost 6 bases. The CDR3 coding sequence is TGTGCCAGCAGTCCCCTGACTAGCGGGGGGGATCGCAATGAGCAGTTCTTC. Translated: CASSPLTSGGDRNEQFF.

The chain combines TRBV19 with TRBJ2-5; D is ambiguous. This CDR3 contains 10 residues. The V and J ends lost 4 bases and 7 bases respectively, with 4 bases between them. Per the germline V gene, CDR1 is LNHDA and CDR2 is SQIVND (reference sequence). Here the CDR3 DNA reads TGTGCCAGTAGTACCGGGACCCAGTACTTC. Translating gives CASSTGTQYF.

The chain has TRBV5-1 and TRBJ2-5; the match to TRBD1 covers 7 bases. Losses at the gene ends were 1 base for V and 5 bases for J; bases not matched to a gene: 11. CDR3 size: 16 residues. The germline V gene has CDR1 SGHRS and CDR2 YFSETQ. The CDR3 protein is CASSLKPILQGETQYF. As DNA, the CDR3 is TGCGCCAGCAGCTTGAAGCCGATTCTACAGGGGGAGACCCAGTACTTC.

This chain connects TRBV7-2 to TRBJ2-2; 9 bases map to TRBD2. This CDR3 has 15 amino acids. Germline loops: CDR1 SGHTA, CDR2 FQGNSA. V gave up 8 bases and J gave up 6 bases; unmatched junction bases: 10. The CDR3 loop is CASALRLAGSGELFF. CDR3 sequence (DNA): TGTGCCAGCGCCCTTCGGCTAGCGGGGTCCGGGGAGCTGTTTTTT.

This chain links TRBV27 with TRBJ2-7; tentative D call: TRBD2 (5 bases). V lost 6 bases and J lost 3, with 33 bases in between. The V gene's germline CDR1 is MNHEY and CDR2 SMNVEV (reference sequence). The CDR3 totals 20 residues. CDR3 DNA sequence: TGTGCCAGCAGCCATGCAGTGCATGGGAGAGCGTCCGGGCAGATCTACGAGCAGTACTTC. It specifies CASSHAVHGRASGQIYEQYF.

This chain connects TRBV6-1 to TRBJ1-2; 11 positions agree with TRBD1. The CDR3 loop spans 15 amino acids. Germline V lookup: CDR1 MNHNS, CDR2 SASEGT. The junction had 15 bases not matched to a gene; V was cut back by 5 bases and J by 13 bases. The CDR3, as DNA: TGTGCCAGCAGTCCCCGGACAGGGGGCTACGAAATGAGCACCTTC. This encodes CASSPRTGGYEMSTF.

V is TRBV4-3 and J is TRBJ1-1; TRBD1 matches 9 bases. V lost 4 bases to trimming and J lost 3 bases; unmatched junction nucleotides: 6. This CDR3 comprises 15 residues. Looked up from germline, CDR1 is LGHNA and CDR2 is YSLEER. The CDR3 is CASSRRDREDTEAFF. The CDR3 nucleotides are TGCGCCAGCAGCCGCCGGGACAGGGAGGACACTGAAGCTTTCTTT.

CDR3 residues: CASSLSGAGANTIYF. Here the CDR3 DNA reads TGCGCCAGCAGCCTCTCAGGTGCGGGTGCAAACACCATATATTTT. The genes are TRBV4-3 and TRBJ1-3, with no clear D. Germline values: CDR1 LGHNA, CDR2 YSLEER. With 4 bases removed from V and 6 bases from J, the gap between germline ends came to 16 bases. This CDR3 has 15 amino acids.

The chain has TRBV27 and TRBJ2-2, with D tentatively TRBD2 (5 bases). Germline V gene data show CDR1 as MNHEY and CDR2 as SMNVEV (reference sequence). The CDR3 runs 13 residues. V lost 6 bases and J 7 bases, leaving 12 bases between the germline ends. The DNA for the CDR3 is TGTGCCAGCAGGTCGGGGATGTACGGGGAGCTGTTTTTT. Amino acids: CASRSGMYGELFF.

In nucleotides, the CDR3 is TGTGCCAGCAGCTTAGAGAGGCATGGTCGAGCGGGGACGATTTTGGAGCAGTACTTC. Translated: CASSLERHGRAGTILEQYF. The rearrangement uses TRBV7-2 and TRBJ2-7; 7 positions agree with TRBD2. V lost 1 base to trimming and J lost 7 bases; unmatched junction nucleotides: 22. The CDR3 has 19 residues. Germline assignment: CDR1 SGHTA and CDR2 FQGNSA.

The chain uses TRBV11-3 and TRBJ1-1, with D unresolved. The germline CDR1 and CDR2 sequences are SGHNT and YENEEA. The length of the CDR3 is 16 residues. V gave up 5 bases and J gave up 6 bases, with 22 bases separating them. CDR3 amino acids: CASSPREIVPDAEAFF. The DNA for the CDR3 is TGTGCCAGCAGCCCTCGCGAGATCGTACCGGACGCTGAAGCTTTCTTT.

The chain combines TRBV6-1 with TRBJ1-1, with D unclear. This CDR3 comprises 16 residues. V was trimmed by 1 base and J by 0 bases, leaving 12 bases between them. CDR1 is MNHNS, CDR2 SASEGT, per germline. CDR3 bases: TGTGCCAGCAGTGAAGAACCACACCGGATGAACACTGAAGCTTTCTTT. Protein sequence: CASSEEPHRMNTEAFF.

V usage is TRBV21-1 and J usage is TRBJ1-2; the table's TRBD1 call for D was not verified on the DNA. TRBV21-1 represents a pseudogene. There are 15 residues in the CDR3. The CDR3 loop reads CASKSGTGHLYGYTF. DNA of the CDR3: TGTGCCAGCAAATCAGGGACAGGGCATCTTTATGGCTACACCTTC.

V is TRBV4-1 and J is TRBJ1-3, with no clear D. Germline V gene sequence: CDR1 MGHRA, CDR2 YSYEKL. Trimming shortened V by 5 bases and J by 6 bases, and 5 bases separated the two germline ends. This CDR3 has 11 amino acids. CDR3 residues: CASSYKNTIYF. In DNA form, the CDR3 reads TGCGCCAGCAGCTACAAAAACACCATATATTTT.

The chain recombines TRBV27 with TRBJ2-1; 8 bases match TRBD2. There are 16 residues in the CDR3. The J segment lost 6 bases and the V segment lost 3 bases, leaving 10 bases of the junction unmatched. Germline CDR1 is MNHEY and CDR2 is SMNVEV (reference sequence). The CDR3 sequence: CASSLVRLAGFNEQFF. The CDR3 DNA follows: TGTGCCAGCAGTTTGGTTAGGCTAGCGGGTTTCAATGAGCAGTTCTTC.

The DNA of the CDR3 is TGCGCCAGCAGGATCGGGGGTAATTCACCCCTCCACTTT. As protein: CASRIGGNSPLHF. This chain joins TRBV5-1 and TRBJ1-6, with a tentative D call TRBD1 (5 bases). Trimming cost V 5 bases and J 6 bases, with 9 bases left between them. CDR3 size: 13 residues. CDR1 is SGHRS and CDR2 is YFSETQ in the germline V gene.

The gene calls are TRBV5-6 and TRBJ2-2; either TRBD1 or TRBD2 may fit D (5 bases each). Germline loops: CDR1 SGHDT, CDR2 YYEEEE. This CDR3 has 15 amino acids. V lost 2 bases, J lost 2 bases, and 10 bases lay in between. The CDR3 region is CASSFRGPNTGELFF. The CDR3, as DNA: TGTGCCAGCAGCTTCCGGGGCCCCAACACCGGGGAGCTGTTTTTT. Supplemented by reference TRBV5-6 and TRBJ2-2, the full variable domain reads DAGVTQSPTHLIKTRGQQVTLRCSPKSGHDTVSWYQQALGQGPQFIFQYYEEEERQRGNFPDRFSGHQFPNYSSELNVNALLLGDSALYLCASSFRGPNTGELFFGEGSRLTVL.